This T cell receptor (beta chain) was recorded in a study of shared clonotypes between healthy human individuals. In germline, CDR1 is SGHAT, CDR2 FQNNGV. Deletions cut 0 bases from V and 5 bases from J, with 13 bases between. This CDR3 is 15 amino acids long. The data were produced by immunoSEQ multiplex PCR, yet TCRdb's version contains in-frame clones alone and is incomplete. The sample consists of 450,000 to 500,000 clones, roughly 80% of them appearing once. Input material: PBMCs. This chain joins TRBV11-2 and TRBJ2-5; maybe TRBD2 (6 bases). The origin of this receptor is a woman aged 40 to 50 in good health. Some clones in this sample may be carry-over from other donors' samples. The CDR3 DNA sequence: TGTGCCAGCAGCTTAGAGTTAGCGGCCCGGGAGACCCAGTACTTC. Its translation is CASSLELAARETQYF.